These T cell receptor beta chains were read from a single sample in a study of T cells expressing NK-cell markers. TCRdb re-called the 5' RACE reads; one entry per CDR3 protein, DNA not given. The listing records 400,000 to 500,000 distinct CDR3 sequences. Sample: blood T cells: a sorted CD56 or NKG2C T cell subset, CD4+ or CD8+ T cells, or bulk PBMC T cells (not recorded which). The origin of the receptors is a woman between 18 and 69 years old in good health. Each CDR3 is given with its conserved first and last residue.

j_gene: TRBJ2-1; len: 16; v_gene: TRBV7-2; CDR3aa: CASSPRTSGRARLQFF
j_gene: TRBJ2-5; len: 12; v_gene: TRBV18; CDR3aa: CASSPYTETQYF
j_gene: TRBJ2-5; len: 15; v_gene: TRBV9; CDR3aa: CASSPRTSAKETQYF
j_gene: TRBJ1-1; len: 13; v_gene: TRBV20-1; CDR3aa: CSARMGGSTEAFF
j_gene: TRBJ2-7; len: 15; v_gene: TRBV3-1; CDR3aa: CASSLVGLAVYEQYF
j_gene: TRBJ2-1; len: 15; v_gene: TRBV14; CDR3aa: CASSPDPFSYNEQFF
j_gene: TRBJ2-3; len: 11; v_gene: TRBV10-3; CDR3aa: CAALGGHTQYF
j_gene: TRBJ2-5; len: 14; v_gene: TRBV20-1; CDR3aa: CSAVLGGVGETQYF
j_gene: TRBJ2-7; len: 15; v_gene: TRBV25-1; CDR3aa: CASSESGIFNYEQYF
j_gene: TRBJ2-5; len: 12; v_gene: TRBV20-1; CDR3aa: CSASGTVETQYF
j_gene: TRBJ1-2; len: 12; v_gene: TRBV5-1; CDR3aa: CASSLPPGGYTF
j_gene: TRBJ1-4; len: 14; v_gene: TRBV7-3; CDR3aa: CAIPAPKVVEKLFF
j_gene: TRBJ1-2; len: 15; v_gene: TRBV28; CDR3aa: CASSFRTPGNYGYTF
j_gene: TRBJ1-1; len: 13; v_gene: TRBV12-3/TRBV12-4; CDR3aa: CASSLQGYTEAFF
j_gene: TRBJ2-1; len: 15; v_gene: TRBV3-1; CDR3aa: CASSQGTRVSDEQFF
j_gene: TRBJ2-2; len: 15; v_gene: TRBV5-1; CDR3aa: CASSFSSGQGGELFF
j_gene: TRBJ1-6; len: 14; v_gene: TRBV3-1; CDR3aa: CASSHGQGNSPLHF
j_gene: TRBJ2-3; len: 13; v_gene: TRBV27; CDR3aa: CASSLGPEDTQYF
j_gene: TRBJ1-5; len: 16; v_gene: TRBV4-1; CDR3aa: CASSQDARGQGQPQHF
j_gene: TRBJ2-1; len: 13; v_gene: TRBV7-6; CDR3aa: CASSLGRHNEQFF
j_gene: TRBJ2-4; len: 11; v_gene: TRBV29-1; CDR3aa: CSVEVQNIQYF
j_gene: TRBJ2-1; len: 12; v_gene: TRBV2; CDR3aa: CACGAPGNEQFF
j_gene: TRBJ2-1; len: 17; v_gene: TRBV4-1; CDR3aa: CASSPITQRERNNEQFF
j_gene: TRBJ1-1; len: 14; v_gene: TRBV27; CDR3aa: CASSFFQGNTEAFF
j_gene: TRBJ2-7; len: 15; v_gene: TRBV6-1; CDR3aa: CASRPVGTADYEQYF
j_gene: TRBJ2-3; len: 14; v_gene: TRBV5-5; CDR3aa: CASSPGTGERTQYF
j_gene: TRBJ2-2; len: 16; v_gene: TRBV3-1; CDR3aa: CASSPTAGGWTGELFF
j_gene: TRBJ2-3; len: 15; v_gene: TRBV7-8; CDR3aa: CASSSREMYTDTQYF
j_gene: TRBJ2-3; len: 12; v_gene: TRBV7-3; CDR3aa: CASSLGLGTQYF
j_gene: TRBJ2-1; len: 16; v_gene: TRBV24-1; CDR3aa: CATSSIRQSSYNEQFF
j_gene: TRBJ2-3; len: 12; v_gene: TRBV3-1; CDR3aa: CASSQDMDTQYF
j_gene: TRBJ2-3; len: 14; v_gene: TRBV20-1; CDR3aa: CSPSQREFTDTQYF
j_gene: TRBJ1-1; len: 12; v_gene: TRBV29-1; CDR3aa: CSVVSGNTEAFF
j_gene: TRBJ1-2; len: 12; v_gene: TRBV20-1; CDR3aa: CSAQQVPRGYTF
j_gene: TRBJ2-3; len: 13; v_gene: TRBV5-1; CDR3aa: CASSNKPGDTQYF
j_gene: TRBJ2-1; len: 13; v_gene: TRBV6-5; CDR3aa: CASSYGGPNEQFF
j_gene: TRBJ1-1; len: 16; v_gene: TRBV7-3; CDR3aa: CASSHDRGRVNTEAFF
j_gene: TRBJ2-1; len: 17; v_gene: TRBV19; CDR3aa: CASSVAVGGVLYNEQFF
j_gene: TRBJ2-1; len: 13; v_gene: TRBV5-6; CDR3aa: CATATASYNEQFF
j_gene: TRBJ2-7; len: 16; v_gene: TRBV7-8; CDR3aa: CASSLAPGQGTYEQYF
j_gene: TRBJ1-4; len: 14; v_gene: TRBV2; CDR3aa: CASSEEGNNEKLFF
j_gene: TRBJ2-7; len: 15; v_gene: TRBV5-1; CDR3aa: CASSGGTQSSYEQYF